This T cell receptor beta chain is drawn from a study of T-cell reconstitution after alpha-beta-depleted transplantation in children. From germline, CDR1 is MNHEY and CDR2 SMNVEV (reference sequence). The CDR3 runs to 13 residues. The V end was cut by 6 bases, the J end by 4 bases, with 13 bases between. Unique molecular identifiers were used in preparing the TCRbeta library. Each CDR3 protein gets one entry after TCRdb re-called the PCR reads with MiXCR. The table includes 250,000 to 350,000 distinct CDR3 sequences, about a tenth detected once. This sequence joins TRBV27 and TRBJ2-7; tentatively, D is TRBD1 (5 bases). The TCR comes from a human donor who donated a stem cell graft to a child with SCID. Sequences were derived from PBMCs from the stem cell graft donor, sampled from the stem cell graft. CDR3 sequence (DNA): TGTGCCAGCAGCCCAGGGTCCTGGTACGAGCAGTACTTC. Translation gives CASSPGSWYEQYF.